This TCR beta chain stems from a study of TIL therapy for anti-PD-1-resistant metastatic lung cancer. Study information: Tumors had a median PD-L1 proportion score of approximately 5.5%. General study findings and limits: This highly selected cohort may not generalize to typical lung cancer patients. Infused TIL clonotypes partially replaced the baseline blood repertoire, then decayed over months.

The ends lost 5 bases at V and 6 bases at J; junction bases unmatched: 8. The CDR3 spans 14 residues. Germline lookup yields CDR1 SGHTA and CDR2 FQGNSA. As for this clone: Its antigen remains unknown.

The immunoSEQ assay was v3. Clones were sequenced by immunoSEQ multiplex PCR, and TCRdb holds only the in-frame ones, with some missing. Of 30,000 or so clones in the sample, just under 75% were seen once. The time point denotes: pre-treatment sample, taken before nivolumab and TIL therapy. The rearrangement joins TRBV7-2 to TRBJ1-1; TRBD1 matches 8 bases. The TCR sequence derives from a woman aged 30 to 85 with non-small cell lung cancer. The material sequenced was blood, taken at baseline. CDR3 DNA sequence: TGTGCCAGCAGCATTTCGGGACAGGCCCCTGAAGCTTTCTTT. Protein: CASSISGQAPEAFF.